This is a list of T cell receptor beta chains from one sample in a study of prognosis after radiotherapy for stage I lung cancer. Each CDR3 protein is one row after TCRdb ran MiXCR on the multiplex PCR reads. The sample lists nearly 35,000 distinct CDR3 sequences, nearly 35% seen once, with approximately 17% in the top ten. The starting material was PBMCs, obtained before or after stereotactic body radiation therapy (not recorded which). Source of these receptors: a donor at least 50 years old with non-small cell lung cancer. The CDR3 runs from the conserved cysteine through the conserved F or W. Each record gives: CDR3 protein, CDR3 DNA, clone size, D gene, J gene, V gene. The D gene is left open where the match is weak. Clone size, where shown, is once, few, many, or a class for clones that have expanded.

CDR3 protein: CASSLAKGQETQYF
CDR3 DNA: TGTGCCAGCAGCTTAGCGAAGGGGCAGGAGACCCAGTACTTC
clone size: many
D gene: .
J gene: TRBJ2-5
V gene: TRBV7-2

CDR3 protein: CASSPYLGRVQYF
CDR3 DNA: TGTGCCAGCAGCCCCTATTTGGGACGGGTGCAGTACTTC
clone size: .
D gene: .
J gene: TRBJ2-7
V gene: TRBV7-2

CDR3 protein: CASSFDLEGGNRQFF
CDR3 DNA: TGTGCCAGCAGTTTCGATCTAGAGGGGGGGAATCGACAGTTCTTC
clone size: .
D gene: .
J gene: TRBJ2-1
V gene: TRBV12-3/TRBV12-4

CDR3 protein: CASTIRGIAEPQHF
CDR3 DNA: TGTGCCAGCACCATAAGGGGGATTGCGGAGCCCCAGCATTTT
clone size: .
D gene: .
J gene: TRBJ1-5
V gene: TRBV12-3/TRBV12-4

CDR3 protein: CASSEVSGSYETQYF
CDR3 DNA: TGTGCCAGCAGTGAAGTTAGCGGGAGTTATGAGACCCAGTACTTC
clone size: many
D gene: TRBD2
J gene: TRBJ2-5
V gene: TRBV6-1

CDR3 protein: CATQGQGERNTEAFF
CDR3 DNA: TGTGCCACCCAGGGGCAGGGGGAGAGGAACACTGAAGCTTTCTTT
clone size: many
D gene: TRBD1
J gene: TRBJ1-1
V gene: TRBV15

CDR3 protein: CASSVTVDYGYTF
CDR3 DNA: TGTGCCAGCAGCGTGACAGTGGACTATGGCTACACCTTC
clone size: .
D gene: .
J gene: TRBJ1-2
V gene: TRBV7-2

CDR3 protein: CSARAGDRFGESAQYF
CDR3 DNA: TGCAGTGCTAGAGCCGGGGACAGGTTCGGTGAAAGCGCGCAGTATTTT
clone size: many
D gene: TRBD1
J gene: TRBJ2-3
V gene: TRBV20-1

CDR3 protein: CSARGQALMDYGYTF
CDR3 DNA: TGCAGTGCTAGAGGACAGGCTCTAATGGACTATGGCTACACCTTC
clone size: .
D gene: .
J gene: TRBJ1-2
V gene: TRBV20-1

CDR3 protein: CASSPPNQRETQYF
CDR3 DNA: TGTGCCAGCTCACCACCGAACCAGCGGGAGACCCAGTACTTC
clone size: many
D gene: .
J gene: TRBJ2-5
V gene: TRBV18

CDR3 protein: CASSDGQGTNTAELFF
CDR3 DNA: TGTGCCAGCAGTGACGGACAGGGAACGAACACCGCGGAGCTGTTTTTT
clone size: .
D gene: TRBD1
J gene: TRBJ2-2
V gene: TRBV6-4

CDR3 protein: CASSLAGTGGWETQYF
CDR3 DNA: TGTGCCAGCAGCTTGGCCGGGACAGGGGGTTGGGAGACCCAGTACTTC
clone size: .
D gene: TRBD1
J gene: TRBJ2-5
V gene: TRBV5-6

CDR3 protein: CASITGGYSPLHF
CDR3 DNA: TGCGCCAGCATCACCGGGGGGTATTCACCCCTCCACTTT
clone size: once
D gene: .
J gene: TRBJ1-6
V gene: TRBV5-1

CDR3 protein: CASRGAGSGNTF
CDR3 DNA: TGTGCCAGCAGAGGTGCAGGGTCCGGAAACACCTTC
clone size: .
D gene: .
J gene: TRBJ1-2
V gene: TRBV9

CDR3 protein: CASTEGPPPGELFF
CDR3 DNA: TGTGCCAGTACGGAGGGGCCACCTCCCGGGGAGCTGTTTTTT
clone size: many
D gene: .
J gene: TRBJ2-2
V gene: TRBV19

CDR3 protein: CSVESGGYGYTF
CDR3 DNA: TGCAGCGTTGAATCAGGGGGTTATGGCTACACCTTC
clone size: many
D gene: TRBD1
J gene: TRBJ1-2
V gene: TRBV29-1

CDR3 protein: CASISTRALNSPLHF
CDR3 DNA: TGTGCCAGCATTAGCACAAGGGCCCTAAATTCACCCCTCCACTTT
clone size: medium-sized
D gene: .
J gene: TRBJ1-6
V gene: TRBV28